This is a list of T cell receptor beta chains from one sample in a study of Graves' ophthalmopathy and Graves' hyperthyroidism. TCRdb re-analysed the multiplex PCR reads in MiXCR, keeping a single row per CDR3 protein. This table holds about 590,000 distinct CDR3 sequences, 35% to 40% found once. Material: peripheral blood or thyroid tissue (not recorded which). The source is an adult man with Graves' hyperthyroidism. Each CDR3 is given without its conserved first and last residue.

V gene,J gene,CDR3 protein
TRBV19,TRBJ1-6,ASWGGRQSFNSPLH
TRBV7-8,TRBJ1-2,ASSPGQYYT
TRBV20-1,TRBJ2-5,SARGRAGDGETQY
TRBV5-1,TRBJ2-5,ASSGSSGGPHQETQY
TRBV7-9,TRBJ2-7,ASSLADGGDYEQY
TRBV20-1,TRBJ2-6,SARDWVSSGANVLT
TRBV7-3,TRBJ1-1,ASSSDSGQDAEAF
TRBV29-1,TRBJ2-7,SVETGEGAYEQY
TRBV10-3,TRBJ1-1,AISESLNTVAF
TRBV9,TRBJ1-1,ASSAQTLHGRDTEAF
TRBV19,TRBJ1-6,ASSTPPGHPSSYNSPLH
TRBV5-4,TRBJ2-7,ASSFDAEGNEQY
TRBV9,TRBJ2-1,ASSVGVSSYNEQF
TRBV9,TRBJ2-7,ASSVGPRASYEQY
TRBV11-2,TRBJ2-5,ASTPWTQETQY
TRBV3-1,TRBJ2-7,ASSQSSGAYEQY
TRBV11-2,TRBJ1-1,ASSSWTVGNTEAF
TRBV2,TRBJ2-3,ASSRPDGGSTDTQY
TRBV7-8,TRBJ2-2,ASSLVGSHAGELF
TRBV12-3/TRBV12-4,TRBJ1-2,ASSFSGMGSYGYT
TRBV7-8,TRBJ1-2,ASSLDRRFGDGYT
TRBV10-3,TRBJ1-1,AISYRNTEAF
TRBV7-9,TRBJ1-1,ASSFTDDSELQAF
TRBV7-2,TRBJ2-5,ASSNPMGVRETQY
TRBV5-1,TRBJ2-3,ASSLRVEWARSDTQY
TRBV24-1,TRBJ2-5,ATSDLGAGGLETQY
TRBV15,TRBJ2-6,ATSKRAGDYSGANVLT
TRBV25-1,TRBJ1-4,ASSQPGQNNEKLF
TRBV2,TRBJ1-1,ASSQGTRANTEAF
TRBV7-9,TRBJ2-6,ASSLAAGVGSEA
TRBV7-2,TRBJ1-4,ASSLAPGEKLF
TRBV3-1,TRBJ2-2,ASSQDWAGELF
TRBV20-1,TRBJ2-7,SARDQQSYEQY
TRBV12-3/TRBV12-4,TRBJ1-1,TSSFTGEDTEAF
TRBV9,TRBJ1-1,ASSVGQGGTEAF
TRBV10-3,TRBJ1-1,ATANAVAGGTEAF
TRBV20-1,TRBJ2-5,SAEDRGAETQY
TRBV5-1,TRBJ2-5,ASTGDDQETQY
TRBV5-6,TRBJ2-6,ASRETGDLSGANVLT
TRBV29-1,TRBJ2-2,SVEGGGEAGELF
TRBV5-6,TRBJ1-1,ANSLVPSSTEAF
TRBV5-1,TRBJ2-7,ASSFRASGVV
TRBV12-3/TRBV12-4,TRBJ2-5,ASSFFPGETQY
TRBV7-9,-,ATSSLGGSTDTQY
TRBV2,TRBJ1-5,ASSTGMGSNQPQH
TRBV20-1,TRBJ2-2,SAPGTGNTGELF
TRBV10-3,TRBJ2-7,AISPGALYEQY
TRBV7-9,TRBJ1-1,ASSQDIPELNTEAF
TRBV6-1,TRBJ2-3,ASMPLAGNLRTDTQY
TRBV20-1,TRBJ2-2,SARDWGLAGAPGELF
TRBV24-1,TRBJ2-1,ATSDFGQGGYNEQF
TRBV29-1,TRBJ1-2,SIGPGTGSYGYT
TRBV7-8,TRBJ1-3,ASSLVGGAPGNTIY
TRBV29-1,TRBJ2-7,SALQGPYEQY
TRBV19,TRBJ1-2,ASRHRVNSGYT